Listed below are T cell receptor beta chains from one sample, sequenced in a study of CD8+ T cells in alopecia areata. Libraries were prepared by immunoSEQ multiplex PCR; TCRdb keeps only in-frame clonotypes and omits some of them. Of about 200,000 clones listed, 56% are singletons. The sequencing sample was made of CD8+ T cells sorted from blood. The receptors here all came from a human donor in good health. The CDR3 runs from the conserved cysteine through the conserved F or W. D genes are given only for firm matches. Clone size, where shown, is once, few, many, or a class for clones that have expanded.

V	size	D	J	DNA	CDR3
TRBV29-1	-	-	TRBJ1-3	TGCAGCGTTGAAACCGGGACAGGAAACACCATATATTTT	CSVETGTGNTIYF
TRBV7-9	-	TRBD2	TRBJ2-3	TGTGCCAGCAGCCCCTACCCGACTAGCAGCACAGATACGCAGTATTTT	CASSPYPTSSTDTQYF
TRBV5-6	-	TRBD1	TRBJ1-2	TGTGCCAGCAGCTTCCGGACAGGGAACAACTATGGCTACACCTTC	CASSFRTGNNYGYTF
TRBV29-1	few	-	TRBJ2-5	TGCAGCGTTGTTGGAGGGGTGGACCAGTACTTC	CSVVGGVDQYF
TRBV5-1	-	-	TRBJ2-7	TGCGCCAGCAGCTCCGGGTACGAGCAGTACTTC	CASSSGYEQYF
TRBV15	-	-	TRBJ2-5	TGTGCCACCAGCAGAGATCGCGGACAAGAGACCCAGTACTTC	CATSRDRGQETQYF
TRBV5-1	-	TRBD1	TRBJ1-1	TGCGCCAGCAGCTTCCGGACAGGCCGGCTCGGCGCTGAAGCTTTCTTT	CASSFRTGRLGAEAFF
TRBV7-6	-	-	TRBJ2-7	TGTGCCAGCAGCCAGGGACACCCCTACGAGCAGTACTTC	CASSQGHPYEQYF
TRBV27	once	TRBD2	TRBJ2-5	TGTGCCAGCAGTTTCGGGGGGTTGGAGACCCAGTACTTC	CASSFGGLETQYF
TRBV5-1	-	TRBD1	TRBJ2-7	TGCGCCAGCAGCTTGGGGGACAGGGGGATCTACGAGCAGTACTTC	CASSLGDRGIYEQYF
TRBV7-9	few	TRBD1	TRBJ1-1	TGTGCCAGCAGATCGCACGAGGGGGCTCCGAACACTGAAGCTTTCTTT	CASRSHEGAPNTEAFF
TRBV11-2	-	-	TRBJ2-3	TGTGCCAGCAGCCCGGTGCGGAGCACAGATACGCAGTATTTT	CASSPVRSTDTQYF
TRBV13	-	-	TRBJ1-1	TGTGCCAGCAGCTTAGAGGCCAGATCGGGGTTTCGGACTGAAGCTTTCTTT	CASSLEARSGFRTEAFF
TRBV23-1	once	TRBD1	TRBJ1-2	TGCGCCAGCAGTCAAGACGGGGGCCGGGACAGGGGAAATCCGGTGGGCTACACCTTC	CASSQDGGRDRGNPVGYTF
TRBV25-1	-	TRBD2	TRBJ2-3	TGTGCCAGCTCTACCGGGACTAGCCTCCCCTCAGATACGCAGTATTTT	CASSTGTSLPSDTQYF
TRBV25-1	few	-	TRBJ1-4	TGTGCCAGCAGTGAATGGGGTGATGGTGAAAAACTGTTTTTT	CASSEWGDGEKLFF
TRBV11-2	-	-	TRBJ2-3	TGTGCCAGCAGCCTTGGCGCCGGGGGACCCACAGATACGCAGTATTTT	CASSLGAGGPTDTQYF
TRBV7-9	-	-	TRBJ1-2	TGTGCCAGCAGCTTAGCGACGGGGGCAGCTTTCGGCTACACCTTC	CASSLATGAAFGYTF
TRBV19	few	-	TRBJ1-1	TGTGCCAGTAGTATAGGAGGGGAAGGCACTGAAGCTTTCTTT	CASSIGGEGTEAFF
TRBV4-1	-	-	TRBJ2-3	TGCGCCAGCAGCCAAGAATACCCAGATACGCAGTATTTT	CASSQEYPDTQYF
TRBV14	few	-	TRBJ2-6	TGTGCCAGCAGCCAAGAAATTTCTGGGGCCAACGTCCTGACTTTC	CASSQEISGANVLTF
TRBV9	-	-	TRBJ1-2	TGTGCCAGCAGCGTAGGCAGAAATGGCTACACCTTC	CASSVGRNGYTF
TRBV7-9	-	-	TRBJ2-1	TGTGCCAGCAGCCGAATAGACAGCAATGAGCAGTTCTTC	CASSRIDSNEQFF
TRBV4-1	-	TRBD1	TRBJ1-5	TGCGCCAGCAGCCAGCCGACAGGGGTTTATAGCAATCAGCCCCAGCATTTT	CASSQPTGVYSNQPQHF
TRBV19	few	-	TRBJ2-6	TGTGCCAGTAGTATGTGGGACGGCGAAGCTGGGGCCAACGTCCTGACTTTC	CASSMWDGEAGANVLTF
TRBV29-1	few	-	TRBJ1-2	TGCAGCGTTGTCGGTTTTACTAACTATGGCTACACCTTC	CSVVGFTNYGYTF
TRBV7-7	-	-	TRBJ1-1	TGTGCCAGCAGCTTAAATCCGGAGGGAGAAGCTTTCTTT	CASSLNPEGEAFF
TRBV6-5	-	TRBD1	TRBJ2-5	TGTGCCAGCAGTTCCTCAGGGGGCGCGAGGGAGACCCAGTACTTC	CASSSSGGARETQYF
TRBV29-1	-	TRBD1	TRBJ1-3	TGCAGCGCTGGGACAGGGCTGCCCGGAAACACCATATATTTT	CSAGTGLPGNTIYF
TRBV7-9	many	TRBD2	TRBJ2-5	TGTGCCAGCAGCACCGATAGCGGGGGGGTTAGTGAGACCCAGTACTTC	CASSTDSGGVSETQYF
TRBV15	-	-	TRBJ1-2	TGTGCCACCAGCAGTAGGTCGTCGGAGGGCTACACCTTC	CATSSRSSEGYTF
TRBV13	once	-	TRBJ2-2	TGTGCCAGCAGCTCCGGCCCGGCCGGGGAGCTGTTTTTT	CASSSGPAGELFF
TRBV2	-	TRBD1	TRBJ2-7	TGTGCCAGCAGTTGGACAGGCGGAGAGCAGTACTTC	CASSWTGGEQYF
TRBV5-1	few	-	TRBJ2-5	TGCGCCAGCAGACCCGGTACAGACCAAGAGACCCAGTACTTC	CASRPGTDQETQYF
TRBV27	few	-	TRBJ1-5	TGTGCCAGCAGACCAGCGGGGACAATGGGCAATCAGCCCCAGCATTTT	CASRPAGTMGNQPQHF
TRBV13	-	-	TRBJ1-2	TGTGCCAGCAGCTTACCCCACGATGGGCCGGCGGAACATGGCTACACCTTC	CASSLPHDGPAEHGYTF
TRBV23-1	few	-	TRBJ1-1	TGCGCCAGCAGTCAATCGGGCAAGCTCATTTGTACTGAAGCTTTCTTT	CASSQSGKLICTEAFF
TRBV27	-	-	TRBJ1-1	TGTGCCAGCAGTTTATCGGAGGGCGCTGAAGCTTTCTTT	CASSLSEGAEAFF
TRBV27	many	TRBD1	TRBJ1-4	TGTGCCAGCAGTTCCGGGACAGGACATGAAAAACTGTTTTTT	CASSSGTGHEKLFF
TRBV6-5	-	-	TRBJ2-7	TGTGCCAGCAGGCAAGACGGGGGCTCCTACGAGCAGTACTTC	CASRQDGGSYEQYF
TRBV29-1	-	TRBD2	TRBJ2-7	TGCAGCGTTGGGGCTAGCGGTCGACTTCCCTACGAGCAGTACTTC	CSVGASGRLPYEQYF
TRBV2	few	TRBD1	TRBJ1-3	TGTGCCAGCAGTCCCGGGACAGGGGGTGGAAACACCATATATTTT	CASSPGTGGGNTIYF
TRBV2	once	TRBD1	TRBJ2-7	TGTGCCAGCAGTGAAAATCGGGCAGGGGGCTACGAGCAGTACTTC	CASSENRAGGYEQYF
TRBV7-9	few	-	TRBJ1-2	TGTGCCAGCAGCTTAGGACCCAACTATGGCTACACCTTC	CASSLGPNYGYTF
TRBV5-1	-	-	TRBJ2-7	TGCGCCAGCAGCTTGGACGGAGGGACCTCCTACGAGCAGTACTTC	CASSLDGGTSYEQYF
TRBV29-1	few	-	TRBJ2-2	TGCAGCGTTACGAACACCGGGGAGCTGTTTTTT	CSVTNTGELFF
TRBV30	few	-	TRBJ1-1	TGTGCCTGCTACACCGGGACGTCAACTGAAGCTTTCTTT	CACYTGTSTEAFF
TRBV2	-	-	TRBJ2-2	TGTGCCAGCAGTCCAGGGGTAACGAACACCGGGGAGCTGTTTTTT	CASSPGVTNTGELFF
TRBV4-1	-	TRBD2	TRBJ2-5	TGCGCCAGCAGCCAAGCGACTAGCGGGGGACGCCAAGAGACCCAGCACTTC	CASSQATSGGRQETQHF
TRBV5-6	-	-	TRBJ2-7	TGTGCCAGCAGCTTGGCGGAATCCTACGAGCAGTACTTC	CASSLAESYEQYF
TRBV2	-	-	TRBJ1-5	TGTGCCAGCCGGGAGGACTCCAGTAGCAATCAGCCCCAGCATTTT	CASREDSSSNQPQHF
TRBV19	medium-sized	-	TRBJ2-6	TGTGCCAGTATTCAAGGAGTGTCCCCTGGGGCCAACGTCCTGACTTTC	CASIQGVSPGANVLTF
TRBV7-9	-	TRBD1	TRBJ2-7	TGTGCCAGCAGCCCCAAGGGGGCGTCCAGCGAGCAGTACTTC	CASSPKGASSEQYF
TRBV30	-	TRBD1	TRBJ1-5	TGTGCCTGGAGTGCTGGACAGGGAAATCAGCCCCAGCATTTT	CAWSAGQGNQPQHF
TRBV29-1	-	-	TRBJ2-7	TGCAGCGCAAGTGGAGGGGCCAACGAGCAGTACTTC	CSASGGANEQYF
TRBV27	large	-	TRBJ1-3	TGTGCCAGCAGCGCTGTAAGCTCTGGAAACACCATATATTTT	CASSAVSSGNTIYF
TRBV23-1	once	-	TRBJ2-7	TGCGCCAGCAGTCACTACCCCAGGGGTTACGAGCAGTACTTC	CASSHYPRGYEQYF
TRBV7-9	-	TRBD1	TRBJ1-2	TGTGCCAGCAGCCCGGGACAGGGAGGCTACACCTTC	CASSPGQGGYTF